Listed below are T cell receptor beta chains from one sample, sequenced in a study of blood T cell repertoires in COVID-19. Profiled with immunoSEQ multiplex PCR; TCRdb holds only in-frame clones, not every one. Of approximately 210,000 clones in the sample, about 80% were seen once. Input material: peripheral blood. All receptors come from a woman in her 40s with active or convalescent COVID-19. The conserved cysteine and the conserved F or W are not part of the CDR3 here.

v_gene: TRBV6-5
j_gene: TRBJ2-1
CDR3aa: ASPLYNEQF

v_gene: TRBV14
j_gene: TRBJ1-4
CDR3aa: ASSEGEGSGEKLF

v_gene: TRBV4-1
j_gene: TRBJ2-5
CDR3aa: ASSNTLAAIETQY

v_gene: TRBV7-6
j_gene: TRBJ1-4
CDR3aa: ASGQGSEKLF

v_gene: TRBV4-2
j_gene: TRBJ2-3
CDR3aa: ASSQDRLAGGRRTDTQY

v_gene: TRBV6-5
j_gene: TRBJ1-6
CDR3aa: ASGGQENSPLH

v_gene: TRBV7-6
j_gene: TRBJ2-2
CDR3aa: ASSFQVTGELF

v_gene: TRBV5-1
j_gene: TRBJ2-5
CDR3aa: ASSRTSLETQY

v_gene: TRBV16
j_gene: TRBJ1-2
CDR3aa: ASGEAGPLSYYGYT

v_gene: TRBV3-1/TRBV3-2
j_gene: TRBJ2-7
CDR3aa: ASSTEEGYEQY

v_gene: TRBV5-1
j_gene: TRBJ2-5
CDR3aa: ASSFGRAETQY

v_gene: TRBV11-3
j_gene: TRBJ1-1
CDR3aa: ASSSAGGYTEAF

v_gene: TRBV3-1/TRBV3-2
j_gene: TRBJ2-5
CDR3aa: ASSRRGKETQY

v_gene: TRBV5-4
j_gene: TRBJ2-7
CDR3aa: ASWASGSYEQY

v_gene: TRBV24-1
j_gene: TRBJ2-1
CDR3aa: ATSDPGTGELNEQF

v_gene: TRBV5-6
j_gene: TRBJ2-1
CDR3aa: ASSFGLEGNNEQF

v_gene: TRBV7-2
j_gene: TRBJ2-1
CDR3aa: ASSLRRGGYDEQF

v_gene: TRBV5-6
j_gene: TRBJ1-2
CDR3aa: ASTADPRGRGYT

v_gene: TRBV11-3
j_gene: TRBJ2-1
CDR3aa: ASSLGLSGQGSYNEQF

v_gene: TRBV11-3
j_gene: TRBJ2-3
CDR3aa: ASSRLRAGSGDTQY

v_gene: TRBV30
j_gene: TRBJ2-7
CDR3aa: AWSPDTSYEQY

v_gene: TRBV21-1
j_gene: TRBJ2-7
CDR3aa: ASSTCSGTSGSRGDEQY